The subject of this entry is one TCR beta chain. The antigen remains undetermined. The authors carried out high-throughput sequencing of TCR beta. They applied it to CD8+ and CD4+ T cells obtained from blood. The diagnostic criteria were recently defined, and patients with Susac syndrome met them for definite or probable disease. The TEMRA cells underwent FACS enrichment, while the CD8+ and CD4+ T cells underwent negative isolation. This entry belongs to a study of CD8 T cells in Susac syndrome. Study-level points and caveats: Expansion of Susac CD8+ clones peaked in TEMRA cells and in active patients.

Random hexamers primed reverse transcription of about 0.45 to 1 ug RNA. TCRdb used MiXCR to reprocess the immunoSEQ multiplex PCR reads, holding one entry per CDR3 protein. This sample has some 58,000 distinct CDR3 sequences, with approximately 95% found just once. Germline-derived CDR1 and CDR2 are LGHNT and FRNRAP. This CDR3 spans 11 amino acids. The V gene lost 0 bases and the J gene lost 8 bases, with 2 bases spanning the gap. The gene calls are TRBV12-5 and TRBJ2-1, with D hard to call. The sequence came from a human donor with Susac syndrome. Material: CD8+ T cells from PBMCs. CDR3 bases: TGTGCTAGTGGTTTGGTAGATGAGCAGTTCTTC. It specifies CASGLVDEQFF.